The clone carrying this T cell receptor (beta chain) was detected ten times or more. The target antigen is unknown. The record originates from a study of neurological immune-mediated disorders. The sorted libraries drew on 800,000 to 1,000,000 T cells that were CD4+ or CD8+. CDR1 and CDR2 (germline): SEHNR, FQNEAQ (reference sequence). Trimming took off 2 bases at V and 6 bases at J, with 13 bases between the two ends. The CDR3 consists of 15 residues. With 10-nucleotide random UMIs included, cDNA was synthesized by 5'RACE. Via MiXCR, TCRdb re-called the 5' RACE reads, giving one row per CDR3 protein. The repertoire includes some 20,000 distinct CDR3 sequences, 6% to 8.5% of them detected once, and around 16% sits in the top ten. The study, taken as a whole, reports: HTLV-1-associated myelopathy ranked highest for TCR clonal expansion and multiple sclerosis lowest, beneath healthy controls.

The sequenced material came from CD8+ T cells from blood. The chain links TRBV7-9 to TRBJ2-2; D is possibly TRBD2 (5 bases). This TCR was recovered from a woman aged 25 to 45 with HTLV-1-associated myelopathy (HAM/TSP). The CDR3 is CASSLPDGVAGELFF. The CDR3 region has the DNA TGTGCCAGCAGCTTACCCGACGGGGTGGCCGGGGAGCTGTTTTTT.